This is a list of T cell receptor beta chains from one sample in a study of blood T cell repertoires in COVID-19. Only in-frame clones appear in the TCRdb table, and some are missing; sequencing was by immunoSEQ multiplex PCR. This repertoire shows some 100,000 clones, about 84% found once; its top ten account for approximately 25%. Sequenced input: peripheral blood. The receptors derive from an elderly man with active or convalescent COVID-19. CDR3s leave out the opening cysteine and the closing phenylalanine or tryptophan. D genes are given only for firm matches.

j_call: TRBJ1-2
d_call: .
v_call: TRBV6-1
cdr3_aa: ASSDRTAGYT

j_call: TRBJ2-7
d_call: .
v_call: TRBV28
cdr3_aa: ASSSYYEQY

j_call: TRBJ1-4
d_call: .
v_call: TRBV28
cdr3_aa: AANRATQGKLF

j_call: TRBJ1-3
d_call: .
v_call: TRBV28
cdr3_aa: ASSRQALKGTIY

j_call: TRBJ2-3
d_call: TRBD2
v_call: TRBV28
cdr3_aa: ASSPPSGGLDTQY

j_call: TRBJ2-1
d_call: TRBD2
v_call: TRBV6-1
cdr3_aa: ASSERLGLAGDNEQF

j_call: TRBJ1-4
d_call: .
v_call: TRBV6-5
cdr3_aa: ASSYSKGWDEKLF

j_call: TRBJ2-5
d_call: .
v_call: TRBV7-2
cdr3_aa: ASSLVGRETQY

j_call: TRBJ1-5
d_call: TRBD1
v_call: TRBV7-2
cdr3_aa: ASSLDSRGIQPQH

j_call: TRBJ2-3
d_call: .
v_call: TRBV7-3
cdr3_aa: ASSLTGLASTDTQY

j_call: TRBJ2-7
d_call: .
v_call: TRBV11-2
cdr3_aa: ASEHATGTASYEQY

j_call: TRBJ2-6
d_call: .
v_call: TRBV4-3
cdr3_aa: ASSQDRVPGANVLT

j_call: TRBJ2-1
d_call: TRBD1
v_call: TRBV5-1
cdr3_aa: ASSIGQGAISEQF

j_call: TRBJ2-2
d_call: TRBD2
v_call: TRBV3-1/TRBV3-2
cdr3_aa: ASSHGPGGGTGELF

j_call: TRBJ1-1
d_call: .
v_call: TRBV6-6
cdr3_aa: ASGDLPGAF

j_call: TRBJ1-2
d_call: TRBD1
v_call: TRBV12-3/TRBV12-4
cdr3_aa: ASRQDRVHGYT

j_call: TRBJ2-1
d_call: TRBD2
v_call: TRBV11-2
cdr3_aa: ASTPSGGDEQF

j_call: TRBJ2-7
d_call: TRBD2
v_call: TRBV6-2/TRBV6-3
cdr3_aa: ASSYAGGVYEQY

j_call: TRBJ1-1
d_call: .
v_call: TRBV7-2
cdr3_aa: ASSPDRTEAF

j_call: TRBJ1-2
d_call: .
v_call: TRBV24-1
cdr3_aa: ATSQQGWGYT

j_call: TRBJ2-7
d_call: TRBD2
v_call: TRBV11-2
cdr3_aa: ASSLVGGLAETYEQY

j_call: TRBJ1-5
d_call: TRBD1
v_call: TRBV28
cdr3_aa: ASRRGGTGNQPQH

j_call: TRBJ2-7
d_call: .
v_call: TRBV7-2
cdr3_aa: ASTKRSGERGEQY

j_call: TRBJ1-4
d_call: .
v_call: TRBV28
cdr3_aa: ASSPAGRGDEKLF

j_call: TRBJ1-4
d_call: .
v_call: TRBV6-6
cdr3_aa: ASSRRGMDEKLF

j_call: TRBJ2-7
d_call: .
v_call: TRBV21-1
cdr3_aa: ASTHVGHYEQY

j_call: TRBJ2-3
d_call: TRBD2
v_call: TRBV3-1/TRBV3-2
cdr3_aa: ASSLGTSGGRGTQY

j_call: TRBJ1-4
d_call: TRBD1
v_call: TRBV7-9
cdr3_aa: ASSLGGTASEKLF

j_call: TRBJ2-7
d_call: TRBD2
v_call: TRBV9
cdr3_aa: ASSGGQGGLAGGPWEQY

j_call: TRBJ1-5
d_call: .
v_call: TRBV7-9
cdr3_aa: ASSYGTDQGQPQH

j_call: TRBJ2-2
d_call: .
v_call: TRBV3-1/TRBV3-2
cdr3_aa: ASSPARASNTGELF

j_call: TRBJ2-1
d_call: TRBD1
v_call: TRBV6-1
cdr3_aa: ASSENRGAFEQF

j_call: TRBJ2-3
d_call: TRBD2
v_call: TRBV4-3
cdr3_aa: ASSQDTSGITDTQY

j_call: TRBJ1-6
d_call: TRBD1
v_call: TRBV10-3
cdr3_aa: AIKKGGSNSPLH

j_call: TRBJ1-5
d_call: .
v_call: TRBV3-1/TRBV3-2
cdr3_aa: ASSQEPRLSAAQH

j_call: TRBJ2-7
d_call: TRBD1
v_call: TRBV19
cdr3_aa: ATGETGAYEQY

j_call: TRBJ1-4
d_call: .
v_call: TRBV19
cdr3_aa: ASSGTSATNEKLF

j_call: TRBJ2-1
d_call: .
v_call: TRBV6-1
cdr3_aa: ASSELRVDEQF

j_call: TRBJ1-4
d_call: .
v_call: TRBV2
cdr3_aa: ASSQNNNEKLF

j_call: TRBJ1-3
d_call: TRBD1
v_call: TRBV3-1/TRBV3-2
cdr3_aa: ASSQVWDRVYTIY

j_call: TRBJ2-5
d_call: .
v_call: TRBV5-1
cdr3_aa: ASRWAYQVAQY

j_call: TRBJ1-4
d_call: .
v_call: TRBV7-2
cdr3_aa: ASSSVRGLNEKLF

j_call: TRBJ1-3
d_call: .
v_call: TRBV11-2
cdr3_aa: ASSLGQPSSGNTIY

j_call: TRBJ1-2
d_call: .
v_call: TRBV10-3
cdr3_aa: AISEISAENYGYT